This is a list of T cell receptor beta chains from one sample in a study of technical replicates of blood from a handful of donors. The data were produced by immunoSEQ multiplex PCR, yet TCRdb's version contains in-frame clones alone and is incomplete. The profile shows over 55,000 clones, about 95% of them singletons. The specimen was PBMCs. Every receptor here comes from a human donor in good health. Some clones in this sample may be carry-over from other donors' samples. Both conserved end residues are part of each CDR3. Each record gives: V gene, clone size, J gene, D gene, CDR3 DNA, CDR3 protein. D genes are given only for firm matches. Clone sizes are given selectively: once, few, many, or a class where the clone is expanded.

TRBV14,.,TRBJ1-2,TRBD1,TGTGCCAGCAGCGCACAGGGGCCCTATGGCTACACCTTC,CASSAQGPYGYTF
TRBV11-3,.,TRBJ1-4,.,TGTGCCAGCGAGGGCGTGAGCGATGAAAAACTGTTTTTT,CASEGVSDEKLFF
TRBV7-9,once,TRBJ2-1,.,TGTGCCAGCAGGGTGGGGCGGACCCACAATGAGCAGTTCTTC,CASRVGRTHNEQFF
TRBV7-6,.,TRBJ2-2,.,TGTGCCAGCAGCCCGACAGCGAACACCGGGGAGCTGTTTTTT,CASSPTANTGELFF
TRBV4-3,.,TRBJ1-5,.,TGCGCCAGCAGCCAAGATCGGGATCAGCCCCAGCATTTT,CASSQDRDQPQHF
TRBV5-6,.,TRBJ2-1,TRBD2,TGTGCCAGCAGCCTGTTAGCGGGAGGGGAGGCTAGGAATGAGCAGTTCTTC,CASSLLAGGEARNEQFF
TRBV19,once,TRBJ1-1,.,TGTGCCAGTAGTATAGATTTTCCGGGGACTGAAGCTTTCTTT,CASSIDFPGTEAFF
TRBV4-2,.,TRBJ2-7,.,TGTGCCAGCAGCCAAGGCGCCCCCTCCTACGAGCAGTACTTC,CASSQGAPSYEQYF
TRBV7-8,.,TRBJ2-3,.,TGTGCCAGCAGCTTAGTGGTAGCCTCAGATACGCAGTATTTT,CASSLVVASDTQYF
TRBV18,.,TRBJ2-5,.,TGTGCCAGCTCACCAAGTCTGGACCCGAGACGGGGAGAGACCCAGTACTTC,CASSPSLDPRRGETQYF
TRBV6-1,once,TRBJ1-5,.,TGTGCCAGCAGTGAGGGAGCTAATAGCAATCAGCCCCAGCATTTT,CASSEGANSNQPQHF
TRBV19,.,TRBJ2-1,.,TGTGCCAGTAGTTTTAGTATAGCGGCCTACAATGAGCAGTTCTTC,CASSFSIAAYNEQFF
TRBV19,.,TRBJ1-3,.,TGTGCCAGTAGCACAGGCTCTGGAAACACCATATATTTT,CASSTGSGNTIYF
TRBV4-3,.,TRBJ2-5,.,TGCGCCAGCAGCCAAGCCTACAGGGAAGAGACCCAGTACTTC,CASSQAYREETQYF
TRBV6-1,once,TRBJ1-5,.,TGTGCCAGCAGTCATAGCAATCAGCCCCAGCATTTT,CASSHSNQPQHF
TRBV5-1,.,TRBJ1-6,.,TGCGCCAGCAGCGCCGAGAAAGCAGGGAATTCACCCCTCCACTTT,CASSAEKAGNSPLHF
TRBV5-1,.,TRBJ2-3,TRBD1,TGCGCCAGCAGCCCAGGCGGGACAGGGATGCCAGATACGCAGTATTTT,CASSPGGTGMPDTQYF
TRBV4-3,.,TRBJ2-2,TRBD2,TGCGCCAGCAGCCAAGATCCCAGCGGGAGGGTCGGGGAGCTGTTTTTT,CASSQDPSGRVGELFF
TRBV18,.,TRBJ2-7,TRBD1,TGTGCCAGCTACGCTCCCGAGACAGGGACCTACGAGCAGTACTTC,CASYAPETGTYEQYF
TRBV6-5,once,TRBJ2-7,.,TGTGCCGCGGGCCCTCCCGGGGTCGAGCAGTACTTC,CAAGPPGVEQYF
TRBV30,.,TRBJ2-7,TRBD2,TGTGCCTGGAATCCGGGACTAGCGGGAGGGGGGCAGTACTTC,CAWNPGLAGGGQYF
TRBV4-1,.,TRBJ2-7,.,TGCGCCAGCAGCCAAGATCATTACGGTTCCTACGAGCAGTACTTC,CASSQDHYGSYEQYF
TRBV19,.,TRBJ1-5,.,TGTGCCAGTATAGCCGGCGGCGGCCAGCCCCAGCATTTT,CASIAGGGQPQHF
TRBV5-1,.,TRBJ1-1,.,TGCGCCAGCAGCTTGTCGCAGGGGACTGAAGCTTTCTTT,CASSLSQGTEAFF
TRBV19,.,TRBJ1-5,TRBD1,TGTGCCAGTAGCATGACCGGACAGGGGGGTCAGCCCCAGCATTTT,CASSMTGQGGQPQHF
TRBV4-2,.,TRBJ2-3,.,TGTGCCAGCAGCGACGGACGGGAGCAAATAGATACGCAGTATTTT,CASSDGREQIDTQYF
TRBV28,.,TRBJ2-6,.,TGTGCCAGCAGTTTCGGGGATCCTGGGGCCAACGTCCTGACTTTC,CASSFGDPGANVLTF
TRBV11-2,.,TRBJ1-3,.,TGTGCCAGCAGCTTAGTGGGAGACTCTGGAAACACCATATATTTT,CASSLVGDSGNTIYF
TRBV2,.,TRBJ1-2,TRBD1,TGTGCCAGCACCCCCCAGGGGGTAACAGATGGCTACACCTTC,CASTPQGVTDGYTF
TRBV5-1,.,TRBJ2-3,TRBD1,TGCGCCAGCAGCTCCGGGACAGGGACAGATACGCAGTATTTT,CASSSGTGTDTQYF
TRBV7-3,many,TRBJ1-2,TRBD1,TGTGCCAGCAGCTTATATCGCAGGGGGAAAGGCTACACCTTC,CASSLYRRGKGYTF
TRBV7-2,.,TRBJ1-4,.,TGTGCCAGCAGCTCCAGTCGGGTGGAAAAACTGTTTTTT,CASSSSRVEKLFF
TRBV10-1,.,TRBJ2-2,TRBD2,TGCGCCAGCAGGGGGGGACTAGCAGACACCGGGGAGCTGTTTTTT,CASRGGLADTGELFF
TRBV11-2,.,TRBJ1-2,TRBD1,TGTGCCAGCAGCTTAGCATTAGGGACAGGGACGAAAACCAACTATGGCTACACCTTC,CASSLALGTGTKTNYGYTF
TRBV4-2,.,TRBJ2-7,.,TGTGCCAGCAGCCAGGAGGGTGGAGAGCAGTACTTC,CASSQEGGEQYF
TRBV5-1,few,TRBJ2-7,TRBD2,TGCGCCAGCAGCAAGGAAGCCGGGACTACTGGCGAGCAGTACTTC,CASSKEAGTTGEQYF
TRBV6-1,.,TRBJ1-1,TRBD1,TGTGCCAGCAGTCCTGGGGGGGACAGGGACAAAGCTTTCTTT,CASSPGGDRDKAFF
TRBV15,.,TRBJ2-2,.,TGTGCCACCAGCAGGGACAGCGTCACCGGGGAGCTGTTTTTT,CATSRDSVTGELFF
TRBV2,.,TRBJ1-2,TRBD1,TGTGCCAGCAGGACAGGGGGCGGCGGCTACACCTTC,CASRTGGGGYTF
TRBV4-2,few,TRBJ1-1,TRBD1,TGTGCCAGCAGCCAAAGATTGATCCCCGGGACAGGGGGCGCGAACACTGAAGCTTTCTTT,CASSQRLIPGTGGANTEAFF
TRBV5-1,.,TRBJ2-7,TRBD1,TGCGCCAGCAGCCAATCAGGGGGCAGCCCCTACGAGCAGTACTTC,CASSQSGGSPYEQYF
TRBV27,.,TRBJ1-1,.,TGTGCCAGCAGTGGCCCAGGATCAAGTGAAGCTTTCTTT,CASSGPGSSEAFF
TRBV18,.,TRBJ2-1,TRBD1,TGTGCCAGCTCACCCCGACAGGGCGATGAGCAGTTCTTC,CASSPRQGDEQFF
TRBV7-9,.,TRBJ1-2,.,TGTGCCAGCAACTTCCTAGGTAGCGGCTATGGCTACACCTTC,CASNFLGSGYGYTF
TRBV5-6,once,TRBJ1-6,TRBD1,TGTGCCAGCAGTGCGGGACAGCATAATTCACCCCTCCACTTT,CASSAGQHNSPLHF
TRBV13,.,TRBJ1-4,.,TGTGCCAGCAGCATTACAGACGGTCCAACTAATGAAAAACTGTTTTTT,CASSITDGPTNEKLFF
TRBV6-5,.,TRBJ2-7,.,TGTGCCAGCAGCCGGTTTGACGAGCAGTACTTC,CASSRFDEQYF
TRBV11-2,.,TRBJ2-5,TRBD2,TGTGCCAGCAGCTTCGGGCTAGCGGAACTCCAAGAGACCCAGTACTTC,CASSFGLAELQETQYF
TRBV2,.,TRBJ2-1,.,TGTGCCAGCAGACACAGGGTCTCCTACAATGAGCAGTTCTTC,CASRHRVSYNEQFF